The T cell receptor (beta chain) described here comes from a study of OX40 agonist ivuxolimab in advanced cancers. About the full investigation: Ivuxolimab was a fully human IgG2 agonistic monoclonal antibody targeting the costimulatory receptor OX40 (CD134). Intravenous ivuxolimab was administered to patients every 2 weeks at six dose levels: 0.01, 0.1, 0.3, 1.5, 3 and 10 mg/kg. The paper covers the monotherapy dose-escalation part of the phase I ivuxolimab trial, which included N ≈ 52 patients. In the dose-escalation cohort, 82.7% of patients were male, and the mean age was approximately 60 years, with a range of roughly 23 to 85. Prior anti-PD-1, anti-PD-L1 or anti-CTLA-4 therapy was permitted, and checkpoint inhibitors had been received by about 44% of dose-escalation patients. Peripheral TCRbeta sequencing aimed to test whether ivuxolimab altered TCR sequence diversity and caused clonal T-cell expansion. Of the approximately 50 dose-escalation patients, hepatocellular carcinoma was present in 19, melanoma in about 15, renal cell carcinoma in 9 and head and neck cancer in 9. Partial responses occurred in three dose-escalation patients, of whom one had hepatocellular carcinoma and two had cutaneous melanoma.

The trial excluded patients who had a history of autoimmune disease or were on systemic immunosuppression. Peripheral blood for TCR sequencing was collected from all dose cohorts at baseline, on cycle 4 day 1, and on cycle 7 day 1. The samples were drawn from a first-in-human, open-label, multicenter phase I dose-escalation trial of ivuxolimab. Adults with locally advanced or metastatic head and neck squamous cell, hepatocellular, melanoma or renal cell carcinoma were enrolled in the trial. CD4+ and CD8+ T cells were sorted separately from peripheral blood before TCR sequencing. General findings and caveats noted by the study authors: In the 0.1-3.0 mg/kg groups, partial responders had among the lowest normalized peripheral clonal expansion, particularly in CD8+ T cells. The antigen specificity of the clonally expanded peripheral T cells was not determined. Low levels of normalized T-cell clonal expansion were also seen in some patients who did not respond. At doses of 0.1 to 3.0 mg/kg, clonal expansion of both CD4+ and CD8+ blood T cells was observed from baseline to week 6. After ivuxolimab, more expanded clones were found on average in CD8+ T cells than in CD4+ T cells.

To sequence the TCRbeta CDR3 region, genomic DNA was isolated from the sorted cells. The immunoSEQ Assay was used to sequence the TCRbeta CDR3 regions. TCRdb took over this immuneACCESS table, retaining in-frame rearrangements with V and J assigned. Such tables are incomplete; in checked studies, under half of the missing clones stem from an unresolved V gene, and the remainder is unexplained. This sample lists fewer than 200,000 clones; 85% to 95% were detected once. The ten biggest clones cover around 0.33% of the sample. This clone showed up just once. Its antigen specificity is not known. Qualities for individual bases were not recorded, and no much larger clone is one base off. CDR1 and CDR2 (MDHEN, SYDVKM) derive from the germline V gene. The trim is 6 bases for V and 5 bases for J, with a gap of 23 bases between the germline ends. The cysteine opens and the phenylalanine closes a CDR3 of 16 amino acids. Left in the record is the CDR3 DNA by itself, 48 bases read in frame from the first base.

The chain links TRBV28 with TRBJ2-7; perhaps TRBD1 is the D gene, with 6 bases matching. Source: CD4+ or CD8+ T cells sorted from blood, taken in a trial of the OX40 agonist ivuxolimab. This receptor was obtained from an adult with an advanced solid tumor such as melanoma, head and neck, liver or kidney cancer. The CDR3 loop reads CASSPDRSPQRDEQYF. The sequenced DNA: TGTGCCAGCAGCCCCGACAGGTCCCCCCAAAGGGACGAGCAGTACTTC.